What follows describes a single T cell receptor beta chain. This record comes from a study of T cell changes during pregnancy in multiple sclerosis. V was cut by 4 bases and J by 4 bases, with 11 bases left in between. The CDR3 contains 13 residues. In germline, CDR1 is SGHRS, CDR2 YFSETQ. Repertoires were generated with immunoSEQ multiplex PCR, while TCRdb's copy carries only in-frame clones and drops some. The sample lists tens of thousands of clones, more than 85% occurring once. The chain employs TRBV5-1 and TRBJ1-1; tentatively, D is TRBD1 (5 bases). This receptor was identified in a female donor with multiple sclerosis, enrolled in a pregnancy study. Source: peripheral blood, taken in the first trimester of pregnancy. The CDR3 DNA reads TGCGCCAGCAGCAAGGACACTTCCACTGAAGCTTTCTTT. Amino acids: CASSKDTSTEAFF.